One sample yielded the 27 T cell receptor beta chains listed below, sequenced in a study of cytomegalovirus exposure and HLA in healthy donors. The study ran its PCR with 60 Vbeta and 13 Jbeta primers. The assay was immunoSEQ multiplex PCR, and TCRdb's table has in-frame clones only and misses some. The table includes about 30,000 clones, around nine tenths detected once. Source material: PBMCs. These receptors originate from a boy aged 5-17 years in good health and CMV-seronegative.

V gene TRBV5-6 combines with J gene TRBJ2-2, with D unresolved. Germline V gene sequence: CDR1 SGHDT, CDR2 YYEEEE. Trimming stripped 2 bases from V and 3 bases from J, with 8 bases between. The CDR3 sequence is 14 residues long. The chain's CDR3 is CASSLRSDTGELFF. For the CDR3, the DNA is TGTGCCAGCAGCTTAAGGAGTGACACCGGGGAGCTGTTTTTT.

CDR3 in amino acids: CASTPGNTEAFF. The CDR3 coding sequence is TGCGCCAGCACCCCCGGGAACACTGAAGCTTTCTTT. This chain connects TRBV10-2 to TRBJ1-1; D not resolved. From germline, CDR1 is WSHSY and CDR2 SAAADI. The V gene lost 7 bases and the J gene lost 1 base, with 7 bases spanning the gap. The CDR3 loop spans 12 amino acids.

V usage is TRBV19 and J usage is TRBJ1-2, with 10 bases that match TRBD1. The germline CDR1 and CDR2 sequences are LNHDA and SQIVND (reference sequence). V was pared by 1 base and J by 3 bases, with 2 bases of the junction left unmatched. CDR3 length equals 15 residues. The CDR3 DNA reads TGTGCCAGTAGTATAGGAGGGACAGGGGACTATGGCTACACCTTC. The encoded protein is CASSIGGTGDYGYTF.

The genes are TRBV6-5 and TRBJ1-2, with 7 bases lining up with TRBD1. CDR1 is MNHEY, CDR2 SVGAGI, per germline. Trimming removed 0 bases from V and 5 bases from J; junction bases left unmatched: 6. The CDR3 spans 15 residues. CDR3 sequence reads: CASSYSGGQTYGYTF. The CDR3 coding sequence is TGTGCCAGCAGTTACTCGGGGGGACAGACTTATGGCTACACCTTC.

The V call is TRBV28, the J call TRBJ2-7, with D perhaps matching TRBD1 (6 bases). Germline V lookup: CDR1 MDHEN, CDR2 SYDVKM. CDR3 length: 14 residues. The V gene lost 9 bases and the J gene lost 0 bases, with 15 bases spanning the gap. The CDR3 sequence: CASSFRTVSYEQYF. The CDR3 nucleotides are TGTGCCAGTTCCTTTAGGACAGTCTCCTACGAGCAGTACTTC.

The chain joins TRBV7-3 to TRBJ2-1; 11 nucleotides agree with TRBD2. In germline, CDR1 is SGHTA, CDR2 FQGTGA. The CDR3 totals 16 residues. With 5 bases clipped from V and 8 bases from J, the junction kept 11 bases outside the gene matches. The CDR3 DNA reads TGTGCCAGCAGCCCCATGACTAGCGGGGCTGGGGATGAGCAGTTCTTC. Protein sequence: CASSPMTSGAGDEQFF.

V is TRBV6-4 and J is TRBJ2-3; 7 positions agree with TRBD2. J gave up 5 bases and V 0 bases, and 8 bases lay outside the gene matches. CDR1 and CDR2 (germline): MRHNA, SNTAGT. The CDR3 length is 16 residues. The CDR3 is CASSDSLADGLDTQYF. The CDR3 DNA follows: TGTGCCAGCAGTGACTCCCTAGCGGACGGGTTAGATACGCAGTATTTT.

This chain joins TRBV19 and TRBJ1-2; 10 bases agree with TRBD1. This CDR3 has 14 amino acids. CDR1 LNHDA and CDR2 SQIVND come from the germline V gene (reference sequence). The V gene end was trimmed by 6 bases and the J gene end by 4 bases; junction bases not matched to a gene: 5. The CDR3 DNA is TGTGCCAGTAGCGGGGACAGGGGTGTCTATGGCTACACCTTC. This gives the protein CASSGDRGVYGYTF.

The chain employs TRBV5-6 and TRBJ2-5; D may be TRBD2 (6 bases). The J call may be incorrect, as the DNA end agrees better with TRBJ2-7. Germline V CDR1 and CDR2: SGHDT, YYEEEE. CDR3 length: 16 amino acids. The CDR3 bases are TGTGCCAGCAGCTTGTTTGGGGGGTCCTTGCCCTACGAGCAGTACTTC. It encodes CASSLFGGSLPYEQYF.

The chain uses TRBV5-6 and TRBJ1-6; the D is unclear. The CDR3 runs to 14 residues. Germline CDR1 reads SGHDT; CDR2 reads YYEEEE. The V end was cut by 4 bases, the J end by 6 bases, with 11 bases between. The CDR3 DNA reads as TGTGCCAGCAGCGCAACGGTTCTTAATTCACCCCTCCACTTT. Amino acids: CASSATVLNSPLHF.

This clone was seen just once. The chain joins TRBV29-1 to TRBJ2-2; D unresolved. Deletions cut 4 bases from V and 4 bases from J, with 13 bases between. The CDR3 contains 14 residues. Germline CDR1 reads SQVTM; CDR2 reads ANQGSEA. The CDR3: CSVAARGPTGELFF. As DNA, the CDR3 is TGCAGCGTTGCGGCGCGAGGTCCCACCGGGGAGCTGTTTTTT.

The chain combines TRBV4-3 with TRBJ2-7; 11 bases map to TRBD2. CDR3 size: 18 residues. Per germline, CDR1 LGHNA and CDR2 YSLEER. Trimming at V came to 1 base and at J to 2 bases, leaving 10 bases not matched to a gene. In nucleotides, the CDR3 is TGCGCCAGCAGCCAAGCAACTAGCGGGGGACCCAGGGCCTACGAGCAGTACTTC. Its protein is CASSQATSGGPRAYEQYF.

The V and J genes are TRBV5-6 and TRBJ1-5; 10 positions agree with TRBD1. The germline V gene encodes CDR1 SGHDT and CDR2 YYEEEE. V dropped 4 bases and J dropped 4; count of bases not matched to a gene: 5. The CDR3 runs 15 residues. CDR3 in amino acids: CASSVGQGLNQPQHF. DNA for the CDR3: TGTGCCAGCAGCGTGGGACAGGGGTTGAATCAGCCCCAGCATTTT.

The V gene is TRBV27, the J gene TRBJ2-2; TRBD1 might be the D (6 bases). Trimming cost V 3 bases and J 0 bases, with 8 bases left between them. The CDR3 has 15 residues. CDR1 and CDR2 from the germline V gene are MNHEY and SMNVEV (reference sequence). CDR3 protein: CASSFQGSNTGELFF. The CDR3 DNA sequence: TGTGCCAGCAGTTTTCAGGGGTCGAACACCGGGGAGCTGTTTTTT.

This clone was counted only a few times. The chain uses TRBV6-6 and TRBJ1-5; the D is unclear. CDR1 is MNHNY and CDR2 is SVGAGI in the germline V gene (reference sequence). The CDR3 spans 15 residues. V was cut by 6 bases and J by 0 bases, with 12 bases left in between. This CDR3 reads CASSGEGNSNQPQHF. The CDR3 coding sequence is TGTGCCAGCAGCGGGGAGGGTAATAGCAATCAGCCCCAGCATTTT.

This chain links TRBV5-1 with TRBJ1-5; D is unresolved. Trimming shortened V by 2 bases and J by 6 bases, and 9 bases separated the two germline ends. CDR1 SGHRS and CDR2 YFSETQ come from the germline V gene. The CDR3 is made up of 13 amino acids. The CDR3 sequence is CASSLNEGQPQHF. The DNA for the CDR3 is TGCGCCAGCAGCTTAAATGAGGGTCAGCCCCAGCATTTT. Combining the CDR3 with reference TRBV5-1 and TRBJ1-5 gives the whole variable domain KAGVTQTPRYLIKTRGQQVTLSCSPISGHRSVSWYQQTPGQGLQFLFEYFSETQRNKGNFPGRFSGRQFSNSRSEMNVSTLELGDSALYLCASSLNEGQPQHFGDGTRLSIL.

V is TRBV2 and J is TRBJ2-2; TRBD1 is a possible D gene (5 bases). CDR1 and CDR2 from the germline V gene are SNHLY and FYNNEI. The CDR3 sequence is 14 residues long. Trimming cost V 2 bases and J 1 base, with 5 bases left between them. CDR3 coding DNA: TGTGCCAGCAGTGAACAGGGGAACACCGGGGAGCTGTTTTTT. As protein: CASSEQGNTGELFF.

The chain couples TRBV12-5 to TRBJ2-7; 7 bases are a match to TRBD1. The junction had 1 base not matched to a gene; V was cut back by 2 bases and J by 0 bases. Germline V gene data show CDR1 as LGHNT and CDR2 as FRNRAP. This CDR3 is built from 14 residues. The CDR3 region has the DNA TGTGCTAGTGGTTTGTCAGGGGGCTCCTACGAGCAGTACTTC. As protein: CASGLSGGSYEQYF.

In DNA, the CDR3 is TGTGCCAGCAGCTCACGCCAGGGGACAAAATCACTGTTTTTT. It specifies CASSSRQGTKSLFF. J is TRBJ1-4 and V is TRBV7-9; a weak D match, TRBD1 (6 bases). Germline V gene sequence: CDR1 SEHNR, CDR2 FQNEAQ (reference sequence). V shed 4 bases and J shed 13 bases, with 19 bases lying between them. This CDR3 has 14 residues.

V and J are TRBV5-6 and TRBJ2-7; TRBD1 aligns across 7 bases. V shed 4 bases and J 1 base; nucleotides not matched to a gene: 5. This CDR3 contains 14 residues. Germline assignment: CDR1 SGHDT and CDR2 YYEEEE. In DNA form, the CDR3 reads TGTGCCAGCAGCCAACAGGGGTTTTCCTACGAGCAGTACTTC. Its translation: CASSQQGFSYEQYF.

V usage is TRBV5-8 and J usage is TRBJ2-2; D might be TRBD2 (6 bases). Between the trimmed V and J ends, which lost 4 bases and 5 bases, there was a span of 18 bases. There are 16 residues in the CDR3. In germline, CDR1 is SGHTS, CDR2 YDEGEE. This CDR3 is CASSHGWGVSTGELFF. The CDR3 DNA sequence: TGTGCCAGCAGCCACGGATGGGGGGTATCAACCGGGGAGCTGTTTTTT.

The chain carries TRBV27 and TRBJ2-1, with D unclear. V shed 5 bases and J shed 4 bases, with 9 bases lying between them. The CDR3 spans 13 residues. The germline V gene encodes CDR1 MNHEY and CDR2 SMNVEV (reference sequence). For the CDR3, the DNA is TGTGCCAGCAGTGATACTGGTTACAATGAGCAGTTCTTC. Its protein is CASSDTGYNEQFF.

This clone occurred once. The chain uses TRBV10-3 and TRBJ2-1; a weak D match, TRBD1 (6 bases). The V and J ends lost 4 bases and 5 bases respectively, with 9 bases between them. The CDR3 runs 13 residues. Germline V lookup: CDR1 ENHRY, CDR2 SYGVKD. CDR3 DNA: TGTGCCATCAGTGGAAGACAGGACAATGAGCAGTTCTTC. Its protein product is CAISGRQDNEQFF.

The CDR3 reads CASLWGVAYEQYF. The CDR3 DNA reads TGTGCCAGCCTCTGGGGGGTAGCCTACGAGCAGTACTTC. The V gene is TRBV2, the J gene TRBJ2-7; TRBD2 is a possible D gene (6 bases). The CDR3 runs to 13 residues. V was cut by 8 bases and J by 2 bases, with 13 bases left in between. In germline, CDR1 is SNHLY, CDR2 FYNNEI.

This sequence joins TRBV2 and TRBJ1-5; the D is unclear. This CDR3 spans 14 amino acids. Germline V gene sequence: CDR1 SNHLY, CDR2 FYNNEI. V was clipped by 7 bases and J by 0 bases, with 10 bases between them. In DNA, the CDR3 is TGTGCCAGCAACAATCCAGTTAGCAATCAGCCCCAGCATTTT. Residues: CASNNPVSNQPQHF.

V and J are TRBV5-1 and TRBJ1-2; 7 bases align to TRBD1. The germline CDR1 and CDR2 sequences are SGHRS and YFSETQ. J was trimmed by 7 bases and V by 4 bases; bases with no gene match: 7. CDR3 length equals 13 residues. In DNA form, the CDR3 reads TGCGCCAGCAGCAGCGATGGACAGGCTGGCTACACCTTC. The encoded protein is CASSSDGQAGYTF. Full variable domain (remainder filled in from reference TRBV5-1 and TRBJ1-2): KAGVTQTPRYLIKTRGQQVTLSCSPISGHRSVSWYQQTPGQGLQFLFEYFSETQRNKGNFPGRFSGRQFSNSRSEMNVSTLELGDSALYLCASSSDGQAGYTFGSGTRLTVV.

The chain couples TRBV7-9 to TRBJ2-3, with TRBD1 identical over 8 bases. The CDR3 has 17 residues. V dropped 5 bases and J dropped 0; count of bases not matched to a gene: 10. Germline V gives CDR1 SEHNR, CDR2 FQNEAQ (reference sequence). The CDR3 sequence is CASSPIGQGLSTDTQYF. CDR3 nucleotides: TGTGCCAGCAGCCCCATCGGACAGGGATTGAGCACAGATACGCAGTATTTT.